This T cell receptor (beta chain) was observed in a study of cytomegalovirus exposure and HLA in healthy donors. Study conclusions and caveats: As a later analysis revealed, most CMV-associated TCR beta chains appeared HLA-restricted.

PCR used 60 Vbeta primers and 13 Jbeta primers. Profiled with immunoSEQ multiplex PCR; TCRdb holds only in-frame clones, not every one. The sample records 130,000 to 150,000 clones, 80% being singletons. Turning to this clone: Its antigen is undetermined.

Germline assignment: CDR1 SQVTM and CDR2 ANQGSEA. The CDR3 runs 14 residues. Trimming took 7 bases from V and 1 from J; bases not matched to a gene: 3. The clonotype originates from a man aged 35-49 years in good health and CMV-seropositive. The sample taken for sequencing was PBMCs. This chain uses TRBV29-1 with TRBJ2-5; TRBD2 aligns across 13 bases. This CDR3 is CSATSGGVQETQYF. The DNA for the CDR3 is TGCAGCGCCACTAGCGGGGGGGTCCAAGAGACCCAGTACTTC.